Below are 22 T cell receptor beta chains sequenced from a single sample in a study of OX40 agonist ivuxolimab in advanced cancers. TCRdb's copy holds only in-frame clones and misses some; the assay was immunoSEQ multiplex PCR. The table records over 70,000 clones, approximately 85% of them present only once. The sequenced sample was CD4+ or CD8+ T cells sorted from blood, obtained in a trial of the OX40 agonist ivuxolimab. All receptors come from an adult with an advanced solid tumor such as melanoma, head and neck, liver or kidney cancer.

The CDR3 DNA sequence: TGTGCCAGCGGAGAAGGACAGGGTGGCAATCAGCCCCAGCATTTT. The encoded protein is CASGEGQGGNQPQHF. The chain has TRBV6-1 and TRBJ1-5, with 8 nucleotides matching TRBD1. The junction had 8 bases not matched to a gene; V was cut back by 8 bases and J by 2 bases. This CDR3 is 15 amino acids long. Germline V gene lookup returns CDR1 MNHNS and CDR2 SASEGT.

The V gene is TRBV4-3, the J gene TRBJ2-3; possibly TRBD1 for D (5 bases). CDR1 and CDR2 from the germline V gene are LGHNA and YSLEER. The germline V and J ends were trimmed by 3 bases and 4 bases, with 14 bases remaining between them. The CDR3 runs 15 residues. CDR3 sequence reads: CASSQGRRRADTQYF. The CDR3 nucleotides are TGCGCCAGCAGCCAGGGGCGGCGTCGGGCAGATACGCAGTATTTT.

This chain joins TRBV5-1 and TRBJ2-1, with 7 bases that match TRBD2. Germline trimming cut 5 bases from V and 7 bases from J; bases unmatched to any gene: 12. The germline CDR1 and CDR2 sequences are SGHRS and YFSETQ. This CDR3 has 15 residues. In DNA form, the CDR3 reads TGCGCCAGCAGAGGCGGCGGGAGCGGGGTGAATGAGCAGTTCTTC. Translating it yields CASRGGGSGVNEQFF.

This clone was found many times. The chain combines TRBV2 with TRBJ1-5; TRBD1 might be the D (5 bases). V was pared by 2 bases and J by 3 bases, with 8 bases between. CDR3 size: 14 residues. CDR1 is SNHLY, CDR2 FYNNEI, per germline. In DNA form, the CDR3 reads TGTGCCAGCAGTGAACGGGGGACCAATCAGCCCCAGCATTTT. Translated, it gives CASSERGTNQPQHF.

This chain's CDR3 is CASSFSERSEAFF. The CDR3 DNA is TGTGCCAGCAGCTTTAGCGAAAGGAGTGAAGCTTTCTTT. The chain uses TRBV7-9 and TRBJ1-1; D call uncertain. The CDR3 consists of 13 residues. CDR1 is SEHNR and CDR2 is FQNEAQ in the germline V gene (reference sequence). The V and J ends lost 3 bases and 7 bases respectively, with 12 bases between them.

The chain joins TRBV4-2 to TRBJ2-5; 10 bases align to TRBD2. Germline CDR1 LGHNA, CDR2 YNFKEQ. V lost 4 bases, J lost 5 bases, and 7 bases stayed unmatched. CDR3 length equals 15 residues. Here the CDR3 reads CASSLRSGGTETQYF. The CDR3 DNA sequence: TGTGCCAGCAGCCTTCGTAGCGGGGGGACGGAGACCCAGTACTTC.

This rearrangement joins TRBV7-2 to TRBJ2-1; 10 nucleotides agree with TRBD1. CDR1 is SGHTA, CDR2 FQGNSA, per germline. The CDR3 contains 14 residues. J gave up 4 bases and V 7 bases, and 4 bases lay outside the gene matches. As DNA, the CDR3 is TGTGCCAGCAAACCGGGACAGGGGTACAATGAGCAGTTCTTC. Its translation: CASKPGQGYNEQFF. Filled out from reference TRBV7-2 and TRBJ2-1, the complete variable domain reads GAGVSQSPSNKVTEKGKDVELRCDPISGHTALYWYRQSLGQGLEFLIYFQGNSAPDKSGLPSDRFSAERTGGSVSTLTIQRTQQEDSAVYLCASKPGQGYNEQFFGPGTRLTVL.

V usage is TRBV10-3 and J usage is TRBJ1-2; maybe TRBD1 (5 bases). Germline CDR1 and CDR2: ENHRY and SYGVKD. Trimming took off 6 bases at V and 8 bases at J, with 10 bases between the two ends. This CDR3 is built from 11 residues. The DNA of the CDR3 is TGTGCCATCAGGGAGACAGTAGGCTACACCTTC. Translating gives CAIRETVGYTF.

This clone was counted a single time. This chain joins TRBV19 and TRBJ2-1; TRBD1 matches at 7 bases. There are 16 residues in the CDR3. Germline V lookup: CDR1 LNHDA, CDR2 SQIVND (reference sequence). V lost 3 bases, J lost 2 bases, and 7 bases stayed unmatched. The CDR3 loop reads CASSISVGQPYNEQFF. As DNA, the CDR3 is TGTGCCAGTAGTATCTCCGTGGGACAGCCCTACAATGAGCAGTTCTTC.

The chain has TRBV11-3 and TRBJ1-5; D uncertain. The CDR3 runs 12 residues. Germline assignment: CDR1 SGHNT and CDR2 YENEEA. Trimming pared 9 bases from V and 6 bases from J, leaving 12 bases between. The CDR3 here is CARTEMGQPQHF. CDR3 bases: TGTGCCAGAACCGAAATGGGTCAGCCCCAGCATTTT.

The chain combines TRBV19 with TRBJ2-3; 7 bases fit TRBD2. Germline CDR1 is LNHDA and CDR2 is SQIVND (reference sequence). The CDR3 is 15 amino acids. The trim removed 3 bases at V and 3 bases at J, leaving 6 bases unmatched. The CDR3 sequence: CASSIGGRVTDTQYF. The DNA of the CDR3 is TGTGCCAGTAGTATTGGTGGGAGGGTGACAGATACGCAGTATTTT.

The V call is TRBV19, the J call TRBJ2-1; tentatively, D is TRBD2 (6 bases). Germline loops: CDR1 LNHDA, CDR2 SQIVND (reference sequence). CDR3 size: 16 residues. Deletions cut 3 bases from V and 6 bases from J, with 18 bases between. CDR3 sequence (DNA): TGTGCCAGTAGTATCAATAGACTAGTTCGAGGCAATGAGCAGTTCTTC. Translation: CASSINRLVRGNEQFF.

The chain recombines TRBV6-5 with TRBJ2-5, with D perhaps matching TRBD2 (6 bases). Germline CDR1 and CDR2: MNHEY and SVGAGI. Trimming took 5 bases from V and 5 from J, leaving 18 bases between them. CDR3 length: 15 amino acids. The DNA of the CDR3 is TGTGCCAGCAGTCGAACGGTCGGAGGGCGGGAGACCCAGTACTTC. Protein: CASSRTVGGRETQYF.

In the case of this clone: The sample has other DNA sequences that encode this CDR3 too. The rearrangement joins TRBV7-3 to TRBJ1-1; D is uncertain. The CDR3 sequence is 13 residues long. CDR1 and CDR2 from the germline V gene are SGHTA and FQGTGA. The V and J ends lost 0 bases and 1 base respectively, with 3 bases between them. The CDR3 here is CASSLTGNTEAFF. The CDR3 coding sequence is TGTGCCAGCAGCTTAACCGGGAACACTGAAGCTTTCTTT. Filled out from reference TRBV7-3 and TRBJ1-1, the complete variable domain reads GAGVSQTPSNKVTEKGKYVELRCDPISGHTALYWYRQSLGQGPEFLIYFQGTGAADDSGLPNDRFFAVRPEGSVSTLKIQRTERGDSAVYLCASSLTGNTEAFFGQGTRLTVV.

V usage is TRBV5-6 and J usage is TRBJ2-5; unclear D gene. CDR3 length: 13 residues. Trimming pared 0 bases from V and 3 bases from J, leaving 6 bases between. The V gene's germline CDR1 is SGHDT and CDR2 YYEEEE. In DNA form, the CDR3 reads TGTGCCAGCAGCTTGGCCTCCGAAGAGACCCAGTACTTC. Translated: CASSLASEETQYF.

The rearrangement joins TRBV4-3 to TRBJ1-4, with 9 bases matching TRBD1. The V and J ends lost 4 bases and 7 bases, in that order; junction bases with no gene match: 10. Per the germline V gene, CDR1 is LGHNA and CDR2 is YSLEER. The CDR3 is 16 amino acids. The CDR3 reads CASSPAKQGASEKLFF. The CDR3 nucleotides read TGCGCCAGCAGCCCCGCAAAACAGGGGGCAAGTGAAAAACTGTTTTTT.

This chain connects TRBV30 to TRBJ2-7; 7 nucleotides match TRBD1. V lost 2 bases, J lost 5 bases, and 12 bases stayed unmatched. CDR1 is GTSNPN and CDR2 is SVGIG in the germline V gene (reference sequence). The CDR3 runs to 15 residues. CDR3 DNA: TGTGCCTGGAGTCGAATTGACAGGGTTCAAAACGAGCAGTACTTC. Its protein product is CAWSRIDRVQNEQYF.

The rearrangement links TRBV30 to TRBJ1-4; a weak D match, TRBD1 (6 bases). CDR1 GTSNPN and CDR2 SVGIG come from the germline V gene (reference sequence). This CDR3 comprises 14 residues. V shed 0 bases and J shed 8 bases, with 13 bases lying between them. CDR3 DNA sequence: TGTGCCTGGAGTGTGGGGGGCACGGGGGAAAAACTGTTTTTT. Translated: CAWSVGGTGEKLFF.

This chain joins TRBV30 and TRBJ1-1; D perhaps matches TRBD1 (6 bases). The CDR3 runs 21 residues. Per germline, CDR1 GTSNPN and CDR2 SVGIG (reference sequence). The ends were cut back, 0 bases at V and 4 bases at J, with 33 bases in the middle. CDR3 sequence reads: CAWSVLKSPRGPKERGTEAFF. In nucleotides, the CDR3 is TGTGCCTGGAGTGTACTTAAGAGCCCCAGGGGCCCCAAAGAAAGGGGCACTGAAGCTTTCTTT.

The chain is built from TRBV2 and TRBJ1-2, with D maybe TRBD1 (6 bases). V dropped 6 bases and J dropped 3 bases, with 14 bases sitting between them. From germline, CDR1 is SNHLY and CDR2 FYNNEI. CDR3 size: 14 residues. In DNA, the CDR3 is TGTGCCAGCAGCCCCGGGACACGGTACTATGGCTACACCTTC. Amino acids: CASSPGTRYYGYTF. The full variable domain, completed using reference TRBV2 and TRBJ1-2, is EPEVTQTPSHQVTQMGQEVILRCVPISNHLYFYWYRQILGQKVEFLVSFYNNEISEKSEIFDDQFSVERPDGSNFTLKIRSTKLEDSAMYFCASSPGTRYYGYTFGSGTRLTVV.

The V call is TRBV23-1, the J call TRBJ1-1; D not resolved. TRBV23-1 falls under the ORF class, with uncertain function. With 0 bases removed from V and 7 bases from J, the gap between germline ends came to 9 bases. The CDR3 contains 13 residues. The CDR3 DNA sequence: TGCGCCAGCAGTCAATCGAGTTGGGGTGAAGCTTTCTTT. It codes for CASSQSSWGEAFF.

This clone was counted a single time. The gene calls are TRBV5-1 and TRBJ2-3; no firm D call. V was pared by 3 bases and J by 5 bases, with 13 bases between. The CDR3 runs to 14 residues. Germline values: CDR1 SGHRS, CDR2 YFSETQ. CDR3 residues: CASSWGQSRDTQYF. The CDR3 region has the DNA TGCGCCAGCAGCTGGGGTCAGTCGCGAGATACGCAGTATTTT. Based on the CDR3 plus reference TRBV5-1 and TRBJ2-3, the full variable domain is KAGVTQTPRYLIKTRGQQVTLSCSPISGHRSVSWYQQTPGQGLQFLFEYFSETQRNKGNFPGRFSGRQFSNSRSEMNVSTLELGDSALYLCASSWGQSRDTQYFGPGTRLTVL.